The 27 T cell receptor beta chains presented below share a single source sample, sequenced in a study of early T cells in non-severe SARS-CoV-2 infection. In TCRdb, the 5' RACE reads were re-called with MiXCR into one record per CDR3 protein. The profile covers 75,000 to 95,000 distinct CDR3 sequences, with approximately 17% appearing a single time and 5.1% taken by the ten largest. The source was whole blood, collected at baseline. All receptors derive from an adult who was a healthcare worker with PCR-confirmed SARS-CoV-2 infection or an uninfected control (not recorded which).

This clonotype was counted at least ten times. This chain uses TRBV6-6 with TRBJ1-2; D not resolved. Deletions cut 8 bases from V and 1 base from J, with 17 bases between. In germline, CDR1 is MNHNY, CDR2 SVGAGI (reference sequence). The CDR3 contains 15 residues. The CDR3 spells CASREFVSHNYGYTF. CDR3 in DNA: TGTGCCAGCCGGGAATTCGTTTCCCATAACTATGGCTACACCTTC.

Only a few counts were recorded for this clonotype. J is TRBJ2-1 and V is TRBV28; unclear D gene. Germline V gene sequence: CDR1 MDHEN, CDR2 SYDVKM. Trimming shortened V by 1 base and J by 0 bases, and 7 bases separated the two germline ends. The CDR3 is made up of 15 amino acids. The CDR3 nucleotides read TGTGCCAGCAGTTTATCGCTGAGCTCCTACAATGAGCAGTTCTTC. This codes for CASSLSLSSYNEQFF.

V and J are TRBV3-1 and TRBJ2-5, with D tentatively TRBD2 (6 bases). V gave up 1 base and J gave up 2 bases, with 11 bases separating them. The germline V gene has CDR1 LGHDT and CDR2 YNNKEL (reference sequence). The CDR3 runs to 15 residues. The CDR3: CASSQVARDQETQYF. CDR3 nucleotides: TGTGCCAGCAGCCAAGTCGCGCGGGATCAAGAGACCCAGTACTTC.

The chain uses TRBV10-3 and TRBJ1-5, with D uncertain. The length of the CDR3 is 13 residues. V dropped 4 bases and J dropped 2 bases, with 6 bases sitting between them. Germline V gene sequence: CDR1 ENHRY, CDR2 SYGVKD. CDR3: CAISAGGNQPQHF. As DNA, the CDR3 is TGTGCCATCAGTGCCGGGGGCAATCAGCCCCAGCATTTT.

This clonotype has ten or more counts. The gene calls are TRBV7-9 and TRBJ2-7, with no clear D. V lost 1 base, J lost 1 base, and 5 bases lay in between. CDR1 is SEHNR, CDR2 FQNEAQ, per germline (reference sequence). The length of the CDR3 is 13 residues. DNA of the CDR3: TGTGCCAGCAGCTTAGATAGATCCTACGAGCAGTACTTC. Translating it yields CASSLDRSYEQYF.

This clonotype turned up a few times. The chain uses TRBV20-1 and TRBJ2-7; TRBD1 aligns across 7 bases. Germline CDR1 and CDR2: DFQATT and SNEGSKA (reference sequence). The CDR3 is 14 residues long. The ends lost 6 bases at V and 0 bases at J; junction bases unmatched: 8. The CDR3 loop reads CSANRDSASYEQYF. In nucleotides, the CDR3 is TGCAGTGCAAACCGGGACAGCGCCTCCTACGAGCAGTACTTC.

This clonotype was counted a few times. The chain recombines TRBV7-2 with TRBJ2-7, with D possibly being TRBD2 (5 bases). V was shortened by 0 bases and J by 6 bases, with 9 bases between the two germline ends. Germline CDR1 and CDR2: SGHTA and FQGNSA. This CDR3 is built from 13 residues. The CDR3 loop is CASSLAASTEQYF. As DNA, the CDR3 is TGTGCCAGCAGCTTAGCGGCTAGCACCGAGCAGTACTTC.

In its sample, this clonotype was seen many times. The chain carries TRBV28 and TRBJ1-1; a possible D gene is TRBD1 (6 bases). This CDR3 comprises 14 residues. Trimming stripped 5 bases from V and 2 bases from J, with 12 bases between. Germline CDR1 and CDR2: MDHEN and SYDVKM. The CDR3 region has the DNA TGTGCCAGCAGTGCCGGGACAACAAACACTGAAGCTTTCTTT. It is translated as CASSAGTTNTEAFF.

The V gene is TRBV2, the J gene TRBJ2-3; the D call may be TRBD1 or TRBD2 (5 bases each). The CDR3 spans 14 residues. Per germline, CDR1 SNHLY and CDR2 FYNNEI. Trimming shortened V by 8 bases and J by 3 bases, and 15 bases separated the two germline ends. The CDR3 DNA reads as TGTGCCAGCTCACGGGGCTTAAGTACAGATACGCAGTATTTT. The encoded protein is CASSRGLSTDTQYF.

Turning to this clonotype: The germline gene is not matched at one end of the junction; a read error may be the cause. The V and J genes are TRBV6-5 and TRBJ1-2; the D gene is possibly TRBD1 (6 bases). CDR1 and CDR2 from the germline V gene are MNHEY and SVGAGI. CDR3 length: 14 amino acids. CDR3 DNA sequence: TGTGCCAGCAGCTACTCAGGGGCCTCCTATGGCTACACCTTC. It is translated as CASSYSGASYGYTF.

The chain combines TRBV28 with TRBJ2-3; 9 bases map to TRBD2. Trimming took 7 bases from V and 3 from J; bases not matched to a gene: 8. The CDR3 covers 15 residues. From germline, CDR1 is MDHEN and CDR2 SYDVKM. In DNA, the CDR3 is TGTGCCAGCATGGTCGGACTAGCGCAGACAGATACGCAGTATTTT. Amino acids: CASMVGLAQTDTQYF.

The V gene is TRBV18, the J gene TRBJ1-3, with no clear D. Deletions cut 2 bases from V and 4 bases from J, with 9 bases between. The CDR3 spans 14 residues. In germline, CDR1 is KGHSH, CDR2 LQKENI. The CDR3 loop reads CASSPEVSGNTIYF. DNA for the CDR3: TGTGCCAGCTCACCAGAGGTGAGCGGAAACACCATATATTTT.

V usage is TRBV5-6 and J usage is TRBJ2-7, with 7 bases fitting TRBD1. V shed 1 base, J shed 2 bases, and the junction held 6 bases outside the gene matches. CDR3 length: 15 amino acids. Germline CDR1 SGHDT, CDR2 YYEEEE. CDR3 bases: TGTGCCAGCAGCTTGATTTCGGACAGGACCTACGAGCAGTACTTC. This gives the protein CASSLISDRTYEQYF.

This clonotype showed up just a few times. This chain connects TRBV28 to TRBJ1-3; no reliable D call. V was trimmed by 3 bases and J by 7 bases, leaving 13 bases between them. Germline CDR1 reads MDHEN; CDR2 reads SYDVKM. The CDR3 spans 14 residues. The CDR3 is CASSLSGLINTIYF. As DNA, the CDR3 is TGTGCCAGCAGTTTGTCAGGACTAATTAACACCATATATTTT.

The CDR3 DNA follows: TGTGCCAGCACGGCCGGGAGGCGGGATACGCAGTATTTT. Translated, it gives CASTAGRRDTQYF. This chain connects TRBV28 to TRBJ2-3, with 7 bases lining up with TRBD2. This CDR3 has 13 residues. Germline CDR1 reads MDHEN; CDR2 reads SYDVKM. J gave up 6 bases and V 7 bases, and 7 bases lay outside the gene matches.

The genes are TRBV28 and TRBJ1-1; TRBD1 is a possible D gene (6 bases). This CDR3 is built from 12 residues. Germline CDR1 MDHEN, CDR2 SYDVKM. V lost 7 bases, J lost 5 bases, and 11 bases lay in between. The CDR3: CASKVQGTEAFF. CDR3 nucleotide sequence: TGTGCCAGCAAGGTTCAGGGGACTGAAGCTTTCTTT.

V usage is TRBV24-1 and J usage is TRBJ2-7, with 10 bases matching TRBD1. Germline lookup yields CDR1 KGHDR and CDR2 SFDVKD. The CDR3 has 15 amino acids. Trimming cost V 3 bases and J 3 bases; bases outside gene matches: 4. The CDR3 protein is CATSDPRDRGYEQYF. In DNA, the CDR3 is TGTGCCACCAGTGATCCCCGGGACAGGGGCTACGAGCAGTACTTC.

This clonotype was detected only a few times. The chain recombines TRBV9 with TRBJ2-7; D is ambiguous. Germline V CDR1 and CDR2: SGDLS, YYNGEE. The CDR3 extends over 14 amino acids. Trimming pared 0 bases from V and 2 bases from J, leaving 9 bases between. CDR3 in amino acids: CASSVALTPYEQYF. DNA of the CDR3: TGTGCCAGCAGCGTAGCTCTGACTCCCTACGAGCAGTACTTC. The full variable domain, completed using reference TRBV9 and TRBJ2-7, is DSGVTQTPKHLITATGQRVTLRCSPRSGDLSVYWYQQSLDQGLQFLIQYYNGEERAKGNILERFSAQQFPDLHSELNLSSLELGDSALYFCASSVALTPYEQYFGPGTRLTVT.

This clonotype was found many times. The chain is built from TRBV30 and TRBJ1-1; D remains unclear. CDR1 is GTSNPN and CDR2 is SVGIG in the germline V gene (reference sequence). The CDR3 is made up of 15 amino acids. The V end was cut by 0 bases, the J end by 0 bases, with 11 bases between. The CDR3 sequence: CAWSVNRFLNTEAFF. CDR3 sequence (DNA): TGTGCCTGGAGTGTCAATAGGTTCCTGAACACTGAAGCTTTCTTT.

The chain joins TRBV5-1 to TRBJ2-5; D call uncertain. The CDR3 length is 14 residues. Trimming shortened V by 4 bases and J by 3 bases, and 13 bases separated the two germline ends. Germline V gene data show CDR1 as SGHRS and CDR2 as YFSETQ. This CDR3 is CASSTGRREETQYF. CDR3 sequence (DNA): TGCGCCAGCAGCACCGGACGGAGAGAAGAGACCCAGTACTTC.

This clonotype was detected many times. The V call is TRBV12-3 or TRBV12-4, the J call TRBJ2-7; possible D gene TRBD1, 5 bases. CDR3 size: 13 residues. V shed 4 bases and J shed 2 bases, with 9 bases lying between them. CDR3 protein: CASSSGSPYEQYF. CDR3 coding DNA: TGTGCCAGCAGTTCAGGGTCCCCCTACGAGCAGTACTTC.

In its sample, this clonotype was seen many times. This chain connects TRBV6-1 to TRBJ2-5, with D unclear. CDR3 size: 12 residues. Trimming cost V 0 bases and J 5 bases, with 4 bases left between them. Germline CDR1 MNHNS, CDR2 SASEGT. The CDR3 sequence is CASSEATETQYF. In DNA form, the CDR3 reads TGTGCCAGCAGTGAAGCGACGGAGACCCAGTACTTC.

This clonotype showed up just a few times. The chain employs TRBV5-1 and TRBJ2-3; 7 bases map to TRBD1. Germline lookup yields CDR1 SGHRS and CDR2 YFSETQ. V dropped 5 bases and J dropped 3; count of bases not matched to a gene: 3. This CDR3 region has 13 residues. The CDR3 DNA reads as TGCGCCAGCAGAGGGACAGCAACAGATACGCAGTATTTT. Translated, it gives CASRGTATDTQYF.

This clonotype was seen repeatedly, ten times or more. The chain is built from TRBV28 and TRBJ2-1; 7 nucleotides line up with TRBD2. Germline V CDR1 and CDR2: MDHEN, SYDVKM. The CDR3 runs to 14 residues. Trimming at V came to 6 bases and at J to 4 bases, leaving 6 bases not matched to a gene. CDR3 residues: CASREPGGYNEQFF. CDR3 bases: TGTGCCAGCAGGGAACCCGGGGGGTACAATGAGCAGTTCTTC.

This clonotype was seen a handful of times. The rearrangement uses TRBV5-1 and TRBJ2-5; no firm D call. The V gene's germline CDR1 is SGHRS and CDR2 YFSETQ. The CDR3 runs 14 residues. Trimming shortened V by 0 bases and J by 2 bases, and 8 bases separated the two germline ends. The CDR3 nucleotides read TGCGCCAGCAGCTTGGAGGAGTGGCAAGAGACCCAGTACTTC. Protein product: CASSLEEWQETQYF.

This clonotype was recorded a few times. J is TRBJ2-7 and V is TRBV25-1, with D tentatively TRBD1 or TRBD2 (5 bases each). Between the trimmed V and J ends, which lost 8 bases and 0 bases, there was a span of 11 bases. The germline V gene has CDR1 MGHDK and CDR2 SYGVNS. The CDR3 extends over 13 amino acids. Here the CDR3 DNA reads TGTGCCAGCGGGGACGGAAGCTCCTACGAGCAGTACTTC. Amino acid sequence: CASGDGSSYEQYF.

This rearrangement joins TRBV2 to TRBJ2-7, with 7 positions matching TRBD1. This CDR3 has 15 amino acids. Looked up from germline, CDR1 is SNHLY and CDR2 is FYNNEI. Trimming took 6 bases from V and 3 from J; bases not matched to a gene: 11. The CDR3 nucleotides are TGTGCCAGCAGCCCCGGGACAGCATCGATCTACGAGCAGTACTTC. It specifies CASSPGTASIYEQYF.